A selection of T cell receptor beta chains follows, all from one sample in a study of CD8 T cells in Susac syndrome. TCRdb ran MiXCR on the immunoSEQ multiplex PCR reads and lists one entry per CDR3 protein. The sample has roughly 200,000 distinct CDR3 sequences, 85% to 95% seen once. Sequencing used CD4+ T cells from PBMCs. The receptors originated from a human donor with multiple sclerosis. Each CDR3 is given with its conserved first and last residue. A D gene is named only where the DNA matches it firmly. Only some rows state a clone size, as once, few, many or a class for expanded clones.

V	D	J	size	CDR3	DNA
TRBV5-6	.	TRBJ1-1	.	CASSLADGGFLNTEAFF	TGTGCCAGCAGCTTGGCGGACGGGGGGTTCCTCAACACTGAAGCTTTCTTT
TRBV5-1	.	TRBJ2-1	.	CASSQEGGSYNEQFF	TGCGCCAGCAGCCAAGAAGGGGGGTCCTACAATGAGCAGTTCTTC
TRBV25-1	.	TRBJ1-5	.	CASAPFGGGQPQHF	TGTGCCAGCGCTCCCTTTGGAGGGGGTCAGCCCCAGCATTTT
TRBV27	.	TRBJ1-4	.	CASSLRPFNEKLFF	TGTGCCAGCAGTTTACGACCTTTTAATGAAAAACTGTTTTTT
TRBV20-1	TRBD2	TRBJ2-3	.	CSARSGVLGDTQYF	TGCAGTGCTCGTAGCGGGGTCCTTGGAGATACGCAGTATTTT
TRBV29-1	.	TRBJ1-4	.	CSGSVGTTSLF	TGCAGCGGATCCGTAGGAACTACAAGTCTTTTT
TRBV27	.	TRBJ1-6	.	CASSFGQGKNSPLHF	TGTGCCAGCAGTTTTGGCCAGGGGAAAAATTCACCCCTCCACTTT
TRBV14	TRBD1	TRBJ1-6	.	CASSAQGQGVGSPLHF	TGTGCCAGCAGCGCCCAAGGACAGGGCGTGGGTTCACCCCTCCACTTT
TRBV30	.	TRBJ2-3	once	CAWATVEFTDTQYF	TGTGCCTGGGCGACGGTTGAATTTACAGATACGCAGTATTTT
TRBV10-3	.	TRBJ2-5	.	CAISEGEVWTQYF	TGTGCCATCAGTGAAGGAGAAGTCTGGACCCAGTACTTC
TRBV6-6	.	TRBJ1-5	.	CASRQGHWQPQHF	TGTGCCAGCAGGCAGGGGCATTGGCAGCCCCAGCATTTT
TRBV20-1	.	TRBJ1-6	.	CSGGQGGSPLHF	TGCAGTGGGGGGCAAGGGGGTTCACCCCTCCACTTT
TRBV4-2	.	TRBJ2-3	.	CASSQDHSSSVQRTQYF	TGTGCCAGCAGCCAAGATCACAGCTCCTCCGTTCAGAGGACGCAGTATTTT
TRBV3-1	.	TRBJ1-1	.	CASRSSSEREAFF	TGTGCCAGCAGGTCCTCCTCGGAGCGTGAAGCTTTCTTT
TRBV20-1	.	TRBJ1-2	.	CSARQGTNYGYTF	TGCAGTGCTAGACAGGGCACTAACTATGGCTACACCTTC
TRBV18	.	TRBJ2-1	once	CASSPGLRGRGDNEQFF	TGTGCCAGCTCACCCGGCCTTAGGGGAAGGGGTGACAATGAGCAGTTCTTC
TRBV3-1	.	TRBJ1-5	.	CASSQTGQPQHF	TGTGCCAGCAGCCAGACAGGTCAGCCCCAGCATTTT
TRBV20-1	TRBD2	TRBJ2-3	.	CSARAPSGSTDTQYF	TGCAGTGCTAGAGCTCCTAGCGGATCCACAGATACGCAGTATTTT
TRBV20-1	TRBD2	TRBJ2-3	.	CSARLASGANTQYF	TGCAGTGCTAGGTTGGCTAGCGGGGCAAATACGCAGTATTTT
TRBV3-1	.	TRBJ1-5	.	CASSQGAGGDQPQHF	TGTGCCAGCAGCCAAGGGGCCGGCGGGGATCAGCCCCAGCATTTT
TRBV20-1	.	TRBJ1-1	.	CGSESRAAEAFF	TGCGGCTCCGAGTCGCGGGCGGCTGAAGCTTTCTTT
TRBV7-9	.	TRBJ2-5	.	CASRGEETQYF	TGTGCCAGCCGCGGCGAAGAGACCCAGTACTTC
TRBV5-6	.	TRBJ2-4	.	CASSSLAKNIQYF	TGTGCCAGCAGTTCGCTAGCCAAAAACATTCAGTACTTC
TRBV5-6	TRBD2	TRBJ2-1	.	CASSGKTGLAGDEQFF	TGTGCCAGCAGCGGGAAGACGGGACTAGCGGGTGATGAGCAGTTCTTC
TRBV20-1	.	TRBJ2-3	.	CSARDIRGRTDTQYF	TGCAGTGCTAGAGATATTAGGGGACGTACAGATACGCAGTATTTT
TRBV7-2	TRBD1	TRBJ1-2	.	CASSPRLGQGDYGYTF	TGTGCCAGCAGCCCGAGGCTGGGACAGGGAGACTATGGCTACACCTTC
TRBV12-3/TRBV12-4	.	TRBJ2-1	.	CASSFTRNAYNEQFF	TGTGCCAGCAGTTTCACCCGCAATGCCTACAATGAGCAGTTCTTC
TRBV30	TRBD1	TRBJ2-5	.	CAWSRTGIRETQYF	TGTGCCTGGAGTCGGACAGGAATCAGAGAGACCCAGTACTTC
TRBV3-1	TRBD2	TRBJ2-1	.	CASSKLAGSSYNEQFF	TGTGCCAGCAGCAAACTAGCGGGGAGCTCCTACAATGAGCAGTTCTTC
TRBV12-3/TRBV12-4	.	TRBJ2-1	.	CASSFDRDNEQFF	TGTGCCAGCAGTTTCGACCGAGACAATGAGCAGTTCTTC
TRBV30	.	TRBJ2-3	.	CAWSRPGSNHLLTDTQYF	TGTGCCTGGAGCCGCCCGGGATCCAACCACCTCCTAACAGATACGCAGTATTTT
TRBV29-1	TRBD1	TRBJ1-2	.	CSVKSSRGTYGYTF	TGCAGCGTTAAGAGCTCCAGGGGGACGTATGGCTACACCTTC
TRBV29-1	.	TRBJ1-2	.	CSVGPGIGYGYTF	TGCAGCGTTGGGCCCGGGATCGGCTATGGCTACACCTTC
TRBV6-4	TRBD1	TRBJ2-3	.	CASSFSGTGGTDTQYF	TGTGCCAGCAGCTTTTCCGGGACAGGGGGCACAGATACGCAGTATTTT
TRBV12-3/TRBV12-4	.	TRBJ1-5	.	CASSWTESGIGNQPQHF	TGTGCCAGCAGCTGGACAGAATCGGGTATCGGCAATCAGCCCCAGCATTTT
TRBV20-1	.	TRBJ2-1	.	CSAGELRSSYNEQFF	TGCAGTGCCGGAGAGCTCCGAAGCTCCTACAATGAGCAGTTCTTC
TRBV3-1	.	TRBJ2-1	once	CASSPGTGPYNEQFF	TGTGCCAGCAGCCCGGGGACTGGACCCTACAATGAGCAGTTCTTC
TRBV20-1	.	TRBJ2-7	.	CSVSRGISYEQYF	TGCAGTGTCAGTCGGGGGATCTCCTACGAGCAGTACTTC
TRBV2	.	TRBJ1-1	.	CASHLMNTEAFF	TGTGCCAGTCACCTGATGAACACTGAAGCTTTCTTT
TRBV6-6	TRBD2	TRBJ2-2	.	CATRGGGNRNTGELFF	TGTGCCACCAGAGGCGGGGGGAACAGGAACACCGGGGAGCTGTTTTTT
TRBV9	.	TRBJ2-3	.	CASSGEGDTQYF	TGTGCCAGCAGCGGCGAAGGGGATACGCAGTATTTT
TRBV15	TRBD1	TRBJ2-7	.	CATRPPGRGLNEQYF	TGTGCCACCAGGCCTCCGGGCAGGGGGCTCAACGAGCAGTACTTC
TRBV7-3	.	TRBJ1-2	.	CASSEQGYGYTF	TGTGCCAGCAGCGAACAGGGCTATGGCTACACCTTC
TRBV6-5	.	TRBJ1-4	.	CASRQGNEKLFF	TGTGCCTCACGGCAGGGGAATGAAAAACTGTTTTTT
TRBV9	TRBD2	TRBJ2-3	.	CASSERSSGGDTQYF	TGTGCCAGCAGCGAGAGGTCTAGCGGGGGGGATACGCAGTATTTT
TRBV3-1	.	TRBJ1-2	once	CASSQATALGSYGYTF	TGTGCCAGCAGCCAAGCTACAGCGTTAGGATCCTATGGCTACACCTTC
TRBV3-1	TRBD2	TRBJ2-1	.	CASSQEAGGYYNEQFF	TGTGCCAGCAGCCAAGAGGCGGGGGGGTACTACAATGAGCAGTTCTTC
TRBV20-1	.	TRBJ1-5	.	CSATQDSNQPQHF	TGCAGTGCCACCCAGGATAGCAATCAGCCCCAGCATTTT
TRBV6-5	TRBD1	TRBJ2-7	.	CASSDRVGSYEQYF	TGTGCCAGCAGCGACAGGGTTGGCTCGTACGAGCAGTACTTC
TRBV7-9	.	TRBJ2-5	.	CASTPGETQYF	TGTGCCAGCACCCCAGGGGAGACCCAGTACTTC
TRBV12-3/TRBV12-4	.	TRBJ1-6	.	CASSPLGANSPLHF	TGTGCCAGCAGTCCGCTAGGGGCGAATTCACCCCTCCACTTT
TRBV29-1	TRBD1	TRBJ1-2	.	CSGGQGYSNYGYTF	TGCAGCGGAGGACAGGGATATTCTAACTATGGCTACACCTTC